Following are 31 T cell receptor beta chains from one sample sequenced in a study of shared clonotypes between healthy human individuals. Only in-frame clones appear in the TCRdb table, and some are missing; sequencing was by immunoSEQ multiplex PCR. The table has more than 2 million clones, under 97% seen once; the top ten hold roughly 0.13%. The sequencing sample was made of naive CD4+ T cells sorted from blood. The subset here: CD45RA+ positively selected. These receptors were obtained from a man aged 18 to 30 in good health.

About this clone: Other DNA sequences of this sample code for an identical CDR3. V is TRBV29-1 and J is TRBJ2-1; possible D gene TRBD1, 5 bases. The germline V gene encodes CDR1 SQVTM and CDR2 ANQGSEA. CDR3 length: 12 residues. Trimming cost V 1 base and J 6 bases, with 7 bases left between them. CDR3 DNA sequence: TGCAGCGTTGAAGGCAGGGTCAATGAGCAGTTCTTC. Translated, it gives CSVEGRVNEQFF.

This chain joins TRBV18 and TRBJ2-5; 11 positions agree with TRBD2. This CDR3 is 15 amino acids long. The germline gives CDR1 KGHSH, CDR2 LQKENI. Germline trimming cut 6 bases from V and 5 bases from J; bases unmatched to any gene: 8. The CDR3 sequence: CASSFSGRAEETQYF. The CDR3 nucleotides read TGTGCCAGCTCCTTTAGCGGGAGGGCCGAGGAGACCCAGTACTTC.

The chain combines TRBV5-1 with TRBJ1-3; the D is unclear. Germline V gene data show CDR1 as SGHRS and CDR2 as YFSETQ. V lost 0 bases and J 15 bases, leaving 13 bases between the germline ends. This CDR3 comprises 12 residues. The CDR3, as DNA: TGCGCCAGCAGCTTGGCATTGAAACGACCATATTTT. It translates to CASSLALKRPYF.

The genes are TRBV5-1 and TRBJ1-1; D perhaps matches TRBD1 (5 bases). The germline gives CDR1 SGHRS, CDR2 YFSETQ. With 1 base removed from V and 1 base from J, the gap between germline ends came to 8 bases. CDR3 length: 14 amino acids. In nucleotides, the CDR3 is TGCGCCAGCAGCTTGAAGGGGCAGAACACTGAAGCTTTCTTT. Protein: CASSLKGQNTEAFF.

This chain links TRBV25-1 with TRBJ1-4, with 7 bases identical to TRBD1. The CDR3 loop spans 16 amino acids. Germline trimming cut 5 bases from V and 3 bases from J; bases unmatched to any gene: 9. The germline CDR1 and CDR2 sequences are MGHDK and SYGVNS. The CDR3 spells CASSRSPGGPNEKLFF. The CDR3, as DNA: TGTGCCAGCAGTCGGAGCCCAGGGGGACCTAATGAAAAACTGTTTTTT.

This chain links TRBV10-3 with TRBJ1-4, with D tentatively TRBD1 (6 bases). Germline CDR1 ENHRY, CDR2 SYGVKD. The CDR3 has 13 residues. V lost 11 bases to trimming and J lost 6 bases, with 16 bases between them. CDR3 residues: CAGRGGLDEKLFF. The CDR3, as DNA: TGTGCCGGACGTGGGGGGCTTGATGAAAAACTGTTTTTT.

V gene TRBV10-3 combines with J gene TRBJ1-6, with D hard to call. Trimming took off 0 bases at V and 8 bases at J, with 11 bases between the two ends. Germline CDR1 and CDR2: ENHRY and SYGVKD. This CDR3 contains 15 residues. The CDR3 coding sequence is TGTGCCATCAGTGAGTCGAGAGACCGAGATTCACCCCTCCACTTT. Amino acid sequence: CAISESRDRDSPLHF.

For the CDR3, the DNA is TGTGCCAGCAGCTTAGTCGAGGACTCAGCACTGAGCGGTTCCTACGAGCAGTACTTC. Amino acids: CASSLVEDSALSGSYEQYF. The chain uses TRBV11-2 and TRBJ2-7; TRBD2 might be the D (5 bases). The CDR3 has 19 amino acids. Germline CDR1 and CDR2: SGHAT and FQNNGV. The V end lost 1 base, the J end lost 1 base, and 23 bases lay between the germline ends. The full variable domain, completed using reference TRBV11-2 and TRBJ2-7, is EAGVAQSPRYKIIEKRQSVAFWCNPISGHATLYWYQQILGQGPKLLIQFQNNGVVDDSQLPKDRFSAERLKGVDSTLKIQPAKLEDSAVYLCASSLVEDSALSGSYEQYFGPGTRLTVT.

A note on this clone: The junction and the germline gene differ at one end; a read error may be behind it. The gene calls are TRBV30 and TRBJ2-7; 10 nucleotides match TRBD2. CDR1 is GTSNPN and CDR2 is SVGIG in the germline V gene (reference sequence). The CDR3 runs 15 residues. This chain's CDR3 is CAWSQEGLASLRGNF. The CDR3, as DNA: TGTGCCTGGAGCCAAGAGGGACTAGCGTCTCTAAGAGGGAACTTC.

This rearrangement joins TRBV7-9 to TRBJ1-1; D possibly corresponds to TRBD1 (5 bases). The CDR3 covers 14 residues. Germline CDR1 SEHNR, CDR2 FQNEAQ (reference sequence). The V and J ends lost 5 bases and 3 bases respectively, with 13 bases between them. This CDR3 reads CASSPRGHDTEAFF. The CDR3 DNA sequence: TGTGCCAGCAGCCCTAGGGGCCACGACACTGAAGCTTTCTTT.

The chain joins TRBV30 to TRBJ2-2; TRBD1 matches 7 bases. Germline loops: CDR1 GTSNPN, CDR2 SVGIG (reference sequence). The CDR3 has 14 amino acids. Losses at the gene ends were 7 bases for V and 0 bases for J; bases not matched to a gene: 5. The CDR3 protein is CAYRTGANTGELFF. The DNA of the CDR3 is TGTGCCTATCGGACAGGCGCGAACACCGGGGAGCTGTTTTTT.

The chain recombines TRBV5-1 with TRBJ1-5, with TRBD1 as a possible D gene (5 bases). There are 14 residues in the CDR3. Trimming left V 0 bases short and J 10 bases short, with 14 bases between. Germline V gives CDR1 SGHRS, CDR2 YFSETQ. The CDR3 sequence: CASSLEGPLSPQHF. CDR3 DNA sequence: TGCGCCAGCAGCTTGGAGGGACCCCTGTCACCCCAGCATTTT.

The chain recombines TRBV9 with TRBJ2-3, with 15 bases that match TRBD2. The CDR3 extends over 16 amino acids. CDR1 SGDLS and CDR2 YYNGEE come from the germline V gene. V shed 2 bases and J 6 bases; nucleotides not matched to a gene: 4. CDR3 in DNA: TGTGCCAGCAGCGTTCGGACTAGCGGGGGGGTGGATACGCAGTATTTT. It codes for CASSVRTSGGVDTQYF.

In its sample, this clone was seen a few times. The chain has TRBV6-6 and TRBJ1-6; TRBD1 matches at 10 bases. J was trimmed by 13 bases and V by 2 bases; bases with no gene match: 5. Looked up from germline, CDR1 is MNHNY and CDR2 is SVGAGI (reference sequence). The CDR3 contains 14 residues. The CDR3 reads CASSYAGQGGPLHF. In nucleotides, the CDR3 is TGTGCCAGCAGTTACGCCGGACAGGGGGGGCCCCTCCACTTT.

The CDR3 DNA reads as TGTGCCAGCAGCCCCGGGAGGGGGCGGAACGAGCAGTACTTC. The encoded protein is CASSPGRGRNEQYF. This sequence joins TRBV7-3 and TRBJ2-7; D may be TRBD2 (8 bases). V lost 5 bases and J lost 5, with 16 bases in between. The length of the CDR3 is 14 residues. From germline, CDR1 is SGHTA and CDR2 FQGTGA.

The chain couples TRBV5-1 to TRBJ1-2, with 7 bases matching TRBD1. The junction had 7 bases not matched to a gene; V was cut back by 0 bases and J by 8 bases. Germline loops: CDR1 SGHRS, CDR2 YFSETQ. The CDR3 runs 14 residues. In DNA form, the CDR3 reads TGCGCCAGCAGCTTGGCGCAGGGGGACCTAGGCTACACCTTC. It codes for CASSLAQGDLGYTF.

The V gene is TRBV5-4, the J gene TRBJ2-3, with 9 bases fitting TRBD2. From germline, CDR1 is SGHNT and CDR2 YYREEE (reference sequence). This CDR3 contains 17 residues. Trimming took 2 bases from V and 1 from J; bases not matched to a gene: 8. CDR3 sequence reads: CASSLPGRTSGTDTQYF. The CDR3 DNA reads as TGTGCCAGCAGCTTACCAGGCAGGACTAGCGGCACAGATACGCAGTATTTT.

The gene calls are TRBV25-1 and TRBJ2-1; TRBD2 might be the D (6 bases). The CDR3 has 16 amino acids. From germline, CDR1 is MGHDK and CDR2 SYGVNS. Trimming shortened V by 1 base and J by 4 bases, and 14 bases separated the two germline ends. CDR3 coding DNA: TGTGCCAGCAGTGAATTGGGGGGACGGATATACAATGAGCAGTTCTTC. Amino acids: CASSELGGRIYNEQFF.

CDR3 DNA: TGTGCCAGCAGTTACTCTCGGACAGGGGAAAATGAGCAGTTCTTC. This codes for CASSYSRTGENEQFF. The chain employs TRBV6-5 and TRBJ2-1; 9 bases line up with TRBD1. This CDR3 is built from 15 residues. The J segment lost 7 bases and the V segment lost 0 bases, leaving 4 bases of the junction unmatched. Germline CDR1 reads MNHEY; CDR2 reads SVGAGI.

V and J are TRBV4-3 and TRBJ2-1, with D perhaps matching TRBD1 (6 bases). Between the trimmed V and J ends, which lost 0 bases and 7 bases, there was a span of 13 bases. CDR3 length: 15 amino acids. Germline V lookup: CDR1 LGHNA, CDR2 YSLEER. The CDR3 nucleotides are TGCGCCAGCAGCCAAGATAACGTCCAGGGGAATGAGCAGTTCTTC. Its protein is CASSQDNVQGNEQFF.

The V gene is TRBV18, the J gene TRBJ1-1, with 9 nucleotides matching TRBD1. Germline V gene sequence: CDR1 KGHSH, CDR2 LQKENI. CDR3 length: 14 amino acids. The trim removed 3 bases at V and 7 bases at J, leaving 6 bases unmatched. CDR3 protein: CASSPYLGQGEAFF. CDR3 DNA sequence: TGTGCCAGCTCACCCTACCTGGGACAGGGTGAAGCTTTCTTT.

This chain joins TRBV10-2 and TRBJ2-2; 7 bases agree with TRBD1. This CDR3 region has 13 residues. The germline gives CDR1 WSHSY, CDR2 SAAADI. V gave up 10 bases and J gave up 1 base; unmatched junction bases: 3. The CDR3 sequence is CANRDRNTGELFF. CDR3 coding DNA: TGCGCCAACCGGGACAGGAACACCGGGGAGCTGTTTTTT.

The V call is TRBV9, the J call TRBJ2-3, with 12 bases fitting TRBD2. J lost 1 base, V lost 4 bases, and 7 bases had no gene match. CDR1 and CDR2 (germline): SGDLS, YYNGEE. This CDR3 comprises 17 residues. This CDR3 reads CASSPGLAGIRTDTQYF. CDR3 DNA sequence: TGTGCCAGCAGCCCCGGACTAGCGGGAATCCGCACAGATACGCAGTATTTT.

This chain uses TRBV19 with TRBJ1-2; 9 bases align to TRBD1. The germline gives CDR1 LNHDA, CDR2 SQIVND (reference sequence). Trimming took 7 bases from V and 5 from J; bases not matched to a gene: 14. This CDR3 contains 16 residues. CDR3 loop: CASTSDRGVRRYGYTF. The DNA for the CDR3 is TGTGCCAGTACCTCGGACAGGGGAGTCCGTAGGTATGGCTACACCTTC.

The chain employs TRBV2 and TRBJ2-7; tentative D call: TRBD2 (6 bases). V lost 1 base and J 7 bases, leaving 14 bases between the germline ends. CDR3 length: 14 amino acids. The germline V gene encodes CDR1 SNHLY and CDR2 FYNNEI. CDR3 in amino acids: CASSEVAGYGEQYF. In DNA, the CDR3 is TGTGCCAGCAGTGAAGTGGCGGGGTATGGGGAGCAGTACTTC.

The rearrangement links TRBV2 to TRBJ1-2; D call uncertain. The CDR3 is made up of 13 amino acids. Germline CDR1 SNHLY, CDR2 FYNNEI. Trimming left V 7 bases short and J 4 bases short, with 13 bases between. This chain's CDR3 is CASKQRLFYGYTF. For the CDR3, the DNA is TGTGCCAGCAAGCAGCGTTTATTCTATGGCTACACCTTC.

CDR3 in amino acids: CSRYVGNEQFF. In DNA form, the CDR3 reads TGCAGTAGGTATGTCGGCAATGAGCAGTTCTTC. The chain couples TRBV20-1 to TRBJ2-1; D is unclear. In germline, CDR1 is DFQATT, CDR2 SNEGSKA (reference sequence). V lost 8 bases, J lost 6 bases, and 11 bases lay in between. This CDR3 is built from 11 residues.

This clone was picked up a small number of times. The sample has other DNA sequences that encode this CDR3 too. The chain employs TRBV10-3 and TRBJ1-4; D possibly corresponds to TRBD1 (6 bases). The V gene's germline CDR1 is ENHRY and CDR2 SYGVKD. The CDR3 sequence is 13 residues long. V gave up 6 bases and J gave up 7 bases, with 12 bases separating them. The CDR3: CAIRQGEGEKLFF. The CDR3 nucleotides read TGTGCCATCAGACAGGGCGAGGGTGAAAAACTGTTTTTT.

The CDR3: CAISERADNSPLHF. Here the CDR3 DNA reads TGTGCCATCAGTGAGAGGGCAGATAATTCACCCCTCCACTTT. This chain uses TRBV10-3 with TRBJ1-6; D ambiguous. Germline CDR1 reads ENHRY; CDR2 reads SYGVKD. This CDR3 has 14 amino acids. Between the trimmed V and J ends, which lost 2 bases and 5 bases, there was a span of 7 bases.

This clone turned up a few times. The chain's CDR3 is CASSQYGGYGYTF. Written as DNA, the CDR3 is TGTGCCAGCAGCCAGTACGGGGGCTATGGCTACACCTTC. This chain uses TRBV7-6 with TRBJ1-2; tentatively, D is TRBD1 (5 bases). V was trimmed by 5 bases and J by 4 bases, leaving 11 bases between them. The length of the CDR3 is 13 residues. Germline CDR1 reads SGHVS; CDR2 reads FNYEAQ. The full variable domain, with the rest looked up from reference TRBV7-6 and TRBJ1-2, is GAGVSQSPRYKVTKRGQDVALRCDPISGHVSLYWYRQALGQGPEFLTYFNYEAQQDKSGLPNDRFSAERPEGSISTLTIQRTEQRDSAMYRCASSQYGGYGYTFGSGTRLTVV.

The chain couples TRBV9 to TRBJ2-3; TRBD2 might be the D (6 bases). The CDR3 sequence is 16 residues long. V was clipped by 3 bases and J by 0 bases, with 14 bases between them. Germline CDR1 reads SGDLS; CDR2 reads YYNGEE. The CDR3 DNA reads as TGTGCCAGCAGCGAGGGAGGACATACTAGCACAGATACGCAGTATTTT. Its protein product is CASSEGGHTSTDTQYF. The full variable domain, completed using reference TRBV9 and TRBJ2-3, is DSGVTQTPKHLITATGQRVTLRCSPRSGDLSVYWYQQSLDQGLQFLIQYYNGEERAKGNILERFSAQQFPDLHSELNLSSLELGDSALYFCASSEGGHTSTDTQYFGPGTRLTVL.